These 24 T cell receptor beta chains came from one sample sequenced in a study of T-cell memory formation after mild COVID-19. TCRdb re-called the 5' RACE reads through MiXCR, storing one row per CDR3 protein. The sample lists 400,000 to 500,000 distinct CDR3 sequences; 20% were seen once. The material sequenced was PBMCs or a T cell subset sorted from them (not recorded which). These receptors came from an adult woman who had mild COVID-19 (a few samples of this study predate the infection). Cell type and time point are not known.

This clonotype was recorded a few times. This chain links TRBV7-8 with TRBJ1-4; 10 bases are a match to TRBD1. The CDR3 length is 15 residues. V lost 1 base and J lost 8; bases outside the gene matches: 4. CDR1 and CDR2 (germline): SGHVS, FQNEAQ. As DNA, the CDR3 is TGTGCCAGCAGCTTAGGGGGGACAGGGGACGAAAAACTGTTTTTT. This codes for CASSLGGTGDEKLFF.

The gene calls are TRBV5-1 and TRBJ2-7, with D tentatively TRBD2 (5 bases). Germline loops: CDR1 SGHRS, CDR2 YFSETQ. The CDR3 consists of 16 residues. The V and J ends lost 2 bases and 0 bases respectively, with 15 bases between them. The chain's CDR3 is CASSLFGVRDSYEQYF. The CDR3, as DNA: TGCGCCAGCAGCTTATTCGGGGTCCGTGACTCCTACGAGCAGTACTTC.

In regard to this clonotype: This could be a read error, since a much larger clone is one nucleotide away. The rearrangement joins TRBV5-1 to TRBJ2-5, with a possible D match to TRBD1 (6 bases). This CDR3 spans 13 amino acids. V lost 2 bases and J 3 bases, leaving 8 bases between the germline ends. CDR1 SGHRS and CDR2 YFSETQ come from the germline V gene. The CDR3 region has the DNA TGCGCCAGCAGCTTCGCAGGGGAAGAGACCCAGTACTTC. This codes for CASSFAGEETQYF.

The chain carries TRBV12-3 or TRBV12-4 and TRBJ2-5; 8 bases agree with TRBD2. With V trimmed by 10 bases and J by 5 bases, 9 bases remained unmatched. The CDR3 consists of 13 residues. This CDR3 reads CATQAGVGETQYF. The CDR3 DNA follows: TGTGCCACCCAAGCGGGAGTAGGGGAGACCCAGTACTTC.

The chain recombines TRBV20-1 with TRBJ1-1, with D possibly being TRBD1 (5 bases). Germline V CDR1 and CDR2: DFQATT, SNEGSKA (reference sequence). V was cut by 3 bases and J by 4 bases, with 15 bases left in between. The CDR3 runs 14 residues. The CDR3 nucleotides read TGCAGTGCTAGGGGCCCGGCTGGGGGCACTGAAGCTTTCTTT. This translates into CSARGPAGGTEAFF.

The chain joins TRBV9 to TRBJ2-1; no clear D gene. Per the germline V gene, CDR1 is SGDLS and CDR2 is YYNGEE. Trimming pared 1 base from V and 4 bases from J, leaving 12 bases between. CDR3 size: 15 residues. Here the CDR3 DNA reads TGTGCCAGCAGCGTATACTCTGCAATGTACAATGAGCAGTTCTTC. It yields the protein CASSVYSAMYNEQFF. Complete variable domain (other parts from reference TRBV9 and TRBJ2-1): DSGVTQTPKHLITATGQRVTLRCSPRSGDLSVYWYQQSLDQGLQFLIQYYNGEERAKGNILERFSAQQFPDLHSELNLSSLELGDSALYFCASSVYSAMYNEQFFGPGTRLTVL.

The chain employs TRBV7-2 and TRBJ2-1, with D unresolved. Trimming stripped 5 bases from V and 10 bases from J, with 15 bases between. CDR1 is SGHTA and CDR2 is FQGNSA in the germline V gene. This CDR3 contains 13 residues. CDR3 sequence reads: CASSDDVRSEQFF. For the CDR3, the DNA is TGTGCCAGCAGCGATGACGTTCGGAGCGAGCAGTTCTTC.

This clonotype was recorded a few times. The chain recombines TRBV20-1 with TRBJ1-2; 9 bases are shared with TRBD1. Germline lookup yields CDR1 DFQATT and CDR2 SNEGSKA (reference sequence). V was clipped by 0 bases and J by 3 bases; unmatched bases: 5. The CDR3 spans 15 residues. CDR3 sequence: CSARERDRVYYGYTF. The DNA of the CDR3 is TGCAGTGCTAGAGAAAGGGACAGGGTGTACTATGGCTACACCTTC.

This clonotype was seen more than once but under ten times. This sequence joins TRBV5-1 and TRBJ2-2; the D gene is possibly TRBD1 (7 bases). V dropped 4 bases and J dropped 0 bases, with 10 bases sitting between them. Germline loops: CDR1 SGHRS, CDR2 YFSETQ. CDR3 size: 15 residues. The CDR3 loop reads CASSGGTANTGELFF. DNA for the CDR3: TGCGCCAGCAGCGGGGGGACAGCGAACACCGGGGAGCTGTTTTTT.

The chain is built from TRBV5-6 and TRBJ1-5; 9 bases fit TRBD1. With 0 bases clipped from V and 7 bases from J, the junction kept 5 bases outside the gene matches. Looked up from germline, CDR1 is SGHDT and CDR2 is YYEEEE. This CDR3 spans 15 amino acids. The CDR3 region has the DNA TGTGCCAGCAGCTTGGGGACAGGGGAACTCCAGCCCCAGCATTTT. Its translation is CASSLGTGELQPQHF.

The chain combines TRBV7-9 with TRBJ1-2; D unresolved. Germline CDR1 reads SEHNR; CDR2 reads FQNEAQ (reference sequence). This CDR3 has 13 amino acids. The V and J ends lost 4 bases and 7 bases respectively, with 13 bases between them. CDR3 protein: CASSSHGGFGYTF. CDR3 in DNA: TGTGCCAGCAGCTCTCATGGAGGGTTTGGCTACACCTTC.

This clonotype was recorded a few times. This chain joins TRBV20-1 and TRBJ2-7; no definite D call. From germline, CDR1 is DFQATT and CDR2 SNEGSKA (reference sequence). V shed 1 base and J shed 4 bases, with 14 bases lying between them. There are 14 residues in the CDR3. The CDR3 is CSARVGSGRYEQYF. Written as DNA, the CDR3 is TGCAGTGCTAGAGTTGGGTCGGGCCGGTACGAGCAGTACTTC.

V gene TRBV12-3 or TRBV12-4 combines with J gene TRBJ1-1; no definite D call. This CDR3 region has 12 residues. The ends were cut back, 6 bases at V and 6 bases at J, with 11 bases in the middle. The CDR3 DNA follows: TGTGCCAGCAGCCAAGGGTGGTCTGAAGCTTTCTTT. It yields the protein CASSQGWSEAFF.

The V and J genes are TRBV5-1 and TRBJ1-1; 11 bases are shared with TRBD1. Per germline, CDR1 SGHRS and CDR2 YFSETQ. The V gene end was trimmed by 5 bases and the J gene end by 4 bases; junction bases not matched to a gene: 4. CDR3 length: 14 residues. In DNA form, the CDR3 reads TGCGCCAGCAGATGGGGACAGGGGGGCACTGAAGCTTTCTTT. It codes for CASRWGQGGTEAFF.

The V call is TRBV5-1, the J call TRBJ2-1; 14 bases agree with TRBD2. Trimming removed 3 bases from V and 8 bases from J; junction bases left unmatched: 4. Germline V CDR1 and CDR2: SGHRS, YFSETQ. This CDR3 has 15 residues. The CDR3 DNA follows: TGCGCCAGCAGCTCGGGACTAGCGGGGGAGGATGAGCAGTTCTTC. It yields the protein CASSSGLAGEDEQFF.

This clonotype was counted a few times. In DNA form, the CDR3 reads TGTGCCAGCAGGGATATAGCCAAAAACATTCAGTACTTC. It yields the protein CASRDIAKNIQYF. The rearrangement uses TRBV7-8 and TRBJ2-4; D remains unclear. The CDR3 loop spans 13 amino acids. V lost 6 bases and J lost 0, with 6 bases in between. Per the germline V gene, CDR1 is SGHVS and CDR2 is FQNEAQ. The whole variable domain, filled in from reference TRBV7-8 and TRBJ2-4, reads GAGVSQSPRYKVAKRGQDVALRCDPISGHVSLFWYQQALGQGPEFLTYFQNEAQLDKSGLPSDRFFAERPEGSVSTLKIQRTQQEDSAVYLCASRDIAKNIQYFGAGTRLSVL.

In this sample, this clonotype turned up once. CDR3 bases: TGTGCCAGCAGTTTTCGTGGGCTTTGGCAGTACTTC. It specifies CASSFRGLWQYF. This chain connects TRBV12-3 or TRBV12-4 to TRBJ2-7; D remains unclear. The V and J ends lost 3 bases and 9 bases respectively, with 12 bases between them. The CDR3 is made up of 12 amino acids.

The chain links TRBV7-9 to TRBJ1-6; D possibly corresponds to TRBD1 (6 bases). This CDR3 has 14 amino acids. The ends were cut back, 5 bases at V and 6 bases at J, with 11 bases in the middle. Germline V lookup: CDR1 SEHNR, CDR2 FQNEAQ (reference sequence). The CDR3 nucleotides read TGTGCCAGCAGCAGGAAGGGGGGTAATTCACCCCTCCACTTT. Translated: CASSRKGGNSPLHF.

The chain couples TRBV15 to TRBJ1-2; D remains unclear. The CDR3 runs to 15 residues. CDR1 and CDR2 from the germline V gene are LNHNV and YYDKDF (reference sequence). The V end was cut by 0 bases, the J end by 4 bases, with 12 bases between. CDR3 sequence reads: CATSRDLGKTYGYTF. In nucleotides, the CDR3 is TGTGCCACCAGCAGAGATTTAGGCAAGACCTATGGCTACACCTTC.

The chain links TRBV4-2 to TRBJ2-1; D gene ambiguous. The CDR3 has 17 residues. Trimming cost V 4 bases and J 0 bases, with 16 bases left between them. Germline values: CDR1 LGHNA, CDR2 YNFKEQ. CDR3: CASSLVVGASSYNEQFF. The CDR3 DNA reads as TGTGCCAGCAGCCTAGTGGTTGGAGCGAGCTCCTACAATGAGCAGTTCTTC.

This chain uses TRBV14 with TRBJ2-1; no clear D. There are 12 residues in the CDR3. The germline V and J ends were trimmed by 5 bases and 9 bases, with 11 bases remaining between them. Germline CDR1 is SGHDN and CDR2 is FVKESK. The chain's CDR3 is CASSKFISEQFF. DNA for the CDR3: TGTGCCAGCAGCAAGTTTATTAGTGAGCAGTTCTTC.

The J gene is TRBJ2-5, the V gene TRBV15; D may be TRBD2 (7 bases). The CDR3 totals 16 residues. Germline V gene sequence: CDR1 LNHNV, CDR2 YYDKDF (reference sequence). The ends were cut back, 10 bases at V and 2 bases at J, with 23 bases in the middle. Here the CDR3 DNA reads TGTGCCATCCTCGACAGGACGGGGGGCCCTCAAGAGACCCAGTACTTC. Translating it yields CAILDRTGGPQETQYF.

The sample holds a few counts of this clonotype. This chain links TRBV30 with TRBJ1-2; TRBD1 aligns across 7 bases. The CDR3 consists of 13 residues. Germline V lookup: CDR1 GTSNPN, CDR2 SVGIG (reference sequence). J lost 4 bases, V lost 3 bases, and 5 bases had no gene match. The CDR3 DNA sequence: TGTGCCTGGAGACAGGGGATCCCCTATGGCTACACCTTC. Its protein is CAWRQGIPYGYTF.

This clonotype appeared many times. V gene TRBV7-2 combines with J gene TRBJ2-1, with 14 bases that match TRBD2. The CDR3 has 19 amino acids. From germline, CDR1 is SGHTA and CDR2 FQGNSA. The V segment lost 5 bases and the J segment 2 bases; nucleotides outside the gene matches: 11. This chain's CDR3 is CASSPKSGTSGGTYNEQFF. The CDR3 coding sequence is TGTGCCAGCAGCCCAAAATCCGGGACTAGCGGGGGTACCTACAATGAGCAGTTCTTC.